This T cell receptor (beta chain) appears in the sequencing data of a study of cytomegalovirus exposure and HLA in healthy donors. Study outcomes and limitations: Highly shared sequence variants in one cluster were likely a sequencing artifact.

The CDR3 consists of 14 residues. V was clipped by 7 bases and J by 0 bases; unmatched bases: 5. Looked up from germline, CDR1 is KGHSH and CDR2 is LQKENI. This clone showed up just a few times. Its antigen remains unknown. The PCR had 60 Vbeta and 13 Jbeta primers. Profiled with immunoSEQ multiplex PCR; TCRdb holds only in-frame clones, not every one. Among some 150,000 clones listed, roughly 9.6% were seen once. Each donor was nominally healthy when sampled (though unrecorded immune exposures were likely). This receptor was identified in a woman aged 40 to 50 in good health and CMV-seropositive. The rearrangement joins TRBV18 to TRBJ1-1; 7 nucleotides agree with TRBD1. Material for sequencing was PBMCs. In nucleotides, the CDR3 is TGTGCCAGCTTTTGGGACAGCATGAACACTGAAGCTTTCTTT. This translates into CASFWDSMNTEAFF.